This record covers a single TCR beta chain. Germline V gene lookup returns CDR1 SGHTA and CDR2 FQGTGA. CDR3 size: 15 residues. Between the trimmed V and J ends, which lost 8 bases and 5 bases, there was a span of 19 bases. The data stem from a study of blood T cell repertoires in COVID-19. Under the authors' procedure: Researchers report that nucleated cell counts were estimated from reference gene primer amplification. Method: immunoSEQ multiplex PCR; TCRdb's copy keeps in-frame clones and lacks some. V and J calls and clone size are copied from that table; D and trimming were computed from the DNA. This table has 110,000 or so clones, around nine tenths appearing once.

J is TRBJ2-1 and V is TRBV7-3; the D gene is possibly TRBD2 (5 bases). Sequenced: peripheral blood. This TCR came from a woman aged 70-85 years who had recovered from COVID-19. The CDR3 sequence is CASASIGGSDNEQFF. The DNA of the CDR3 is TGTGCCAGCGCATCTATCGGAGGATCGGACAATGAGCAGTTCTTC.